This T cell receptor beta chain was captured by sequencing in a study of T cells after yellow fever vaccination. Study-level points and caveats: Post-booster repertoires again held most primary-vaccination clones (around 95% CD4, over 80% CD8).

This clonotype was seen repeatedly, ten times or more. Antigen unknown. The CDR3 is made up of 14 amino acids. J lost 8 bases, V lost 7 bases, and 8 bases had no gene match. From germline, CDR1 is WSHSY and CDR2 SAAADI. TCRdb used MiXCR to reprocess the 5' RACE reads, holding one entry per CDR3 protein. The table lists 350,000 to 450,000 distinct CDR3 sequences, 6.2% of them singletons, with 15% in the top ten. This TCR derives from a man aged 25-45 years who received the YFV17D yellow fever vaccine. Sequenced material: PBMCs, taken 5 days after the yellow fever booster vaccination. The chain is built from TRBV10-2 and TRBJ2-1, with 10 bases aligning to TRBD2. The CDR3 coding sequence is TGCGCCAGCAACAGACTAGCGGGTGGGTATGAGCAGTTCTTC. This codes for CASNRLAGGYEQFF.